This T cell receptor beta chain was sequenced for a study of T cells in Graves' hyperthyroidism and ophthalmopathy. With respect to this clonotype: One end of the junction fails to match germline, which may point to a read error.

Germline values: CDR1 KGHDR, CDR2 SFDVKD. The CDR3 has 16 amino acids. RNA transcripts served as the template for amplifying TCR beta CDR3 regions. The primer set for the first-round RT-PCR of the TCR CDR3 was HTBI. A single record per CDR3 protein comes from TCRdb applying MiXCR to the multiplex PCR reads. The data hold around 600,000 distinct CDR3 sequences, with just under 45% observed a single time. Diagnosing involved the use of clinical symptoms, serum thyroxine and TRAb, thyroid ultrasound and orbital computed tomography. Sample: peripheral blood or thyroid tissue (not recorded which). The sequence was obtained from an adult man with Graves' disease, either hyperthyroidism or ophthalmopathy (not recorded which). V gene TRBV24-1 combines with J gene TRBJ1-5, with TRBD1 matching 8 bases. In DNA form, the CDR3 reads TGTGCCAGCAGTCCGACCTGGACAGGGCTCAATCAGCCCCAGCATTTT. Its protein product is CASSPTWTGLNQPQHF.